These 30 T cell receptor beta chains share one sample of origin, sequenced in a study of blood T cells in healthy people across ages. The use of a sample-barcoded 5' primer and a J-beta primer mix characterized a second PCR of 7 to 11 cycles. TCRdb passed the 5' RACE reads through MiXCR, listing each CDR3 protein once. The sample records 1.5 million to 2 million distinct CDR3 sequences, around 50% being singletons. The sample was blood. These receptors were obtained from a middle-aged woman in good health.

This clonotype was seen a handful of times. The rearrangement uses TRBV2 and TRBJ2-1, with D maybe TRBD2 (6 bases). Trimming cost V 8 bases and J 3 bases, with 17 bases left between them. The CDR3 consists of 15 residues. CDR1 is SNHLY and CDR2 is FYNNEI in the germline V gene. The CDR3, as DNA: TGTGCCAGCGGGCCCATCGGGGGATTCTACAATGAGCAGTTCTTC. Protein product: CASGPIGGFYNEQFF.

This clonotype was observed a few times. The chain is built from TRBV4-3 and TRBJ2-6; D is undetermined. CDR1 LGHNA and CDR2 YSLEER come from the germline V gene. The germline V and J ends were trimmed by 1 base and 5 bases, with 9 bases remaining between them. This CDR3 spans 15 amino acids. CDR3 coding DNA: TGCGCCAGCAGCCAAGTTCCGCGTAGGGCCAACGTCCTGACTTTC. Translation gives CASSQVPRRANVLTF.

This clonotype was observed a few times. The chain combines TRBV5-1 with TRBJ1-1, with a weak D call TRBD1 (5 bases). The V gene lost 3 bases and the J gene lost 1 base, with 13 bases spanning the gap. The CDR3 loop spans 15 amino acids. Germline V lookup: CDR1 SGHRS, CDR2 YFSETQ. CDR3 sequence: CASSWQGGRNTEAFF. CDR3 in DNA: TGCGCCAGCAGCTGGCAGGGAGGGCGGAACACTGAAGCTTTCTTT.

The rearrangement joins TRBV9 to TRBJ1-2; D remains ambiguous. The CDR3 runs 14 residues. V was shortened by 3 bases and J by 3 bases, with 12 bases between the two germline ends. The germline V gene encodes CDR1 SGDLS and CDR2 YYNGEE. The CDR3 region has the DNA TGTGCCAGCAGCGGGAGCGTCAGAGACTATGGCTACACCTTC. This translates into CASSGSVRDYGYTF. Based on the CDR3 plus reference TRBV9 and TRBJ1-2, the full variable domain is DSGVTQTPKHLITATGQRVTLRCSPRSGDLSVYWYQQSLDQGLQFLIQYYNGEERAKGNILERFSAQQFPDLHSELNLSSLELGDSALYFCASSGSVRDYGYTFGSGTRLTVV.

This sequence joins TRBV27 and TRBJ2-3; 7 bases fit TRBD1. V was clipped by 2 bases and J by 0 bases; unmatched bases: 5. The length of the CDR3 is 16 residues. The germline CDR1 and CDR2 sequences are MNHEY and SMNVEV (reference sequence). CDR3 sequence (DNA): TGTGCCAGCAGTTTAATGGGGACAGCTAGCACAGATACGCAGTATTTT. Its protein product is CASSLMGTASTDTQYF.

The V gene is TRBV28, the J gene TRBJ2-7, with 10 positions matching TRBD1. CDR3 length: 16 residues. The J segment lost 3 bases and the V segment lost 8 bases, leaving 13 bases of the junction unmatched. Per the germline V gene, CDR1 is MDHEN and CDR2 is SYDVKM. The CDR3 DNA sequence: TGTGCCAGCGCCCTAACCCGGGACAGGGGACGCTACGAGCAGTACTTC. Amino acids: CASALTRDRGRYEQYF.

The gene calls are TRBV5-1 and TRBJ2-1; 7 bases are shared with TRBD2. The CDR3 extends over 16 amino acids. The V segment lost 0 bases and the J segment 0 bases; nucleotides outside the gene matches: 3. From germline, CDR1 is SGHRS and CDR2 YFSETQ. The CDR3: CASSLGWGGSYNEQFF. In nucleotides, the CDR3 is TGCGCCAGCAGCTTGGGGTGGGGGGGCTCCTACAATGAGCAGTTCTTC.

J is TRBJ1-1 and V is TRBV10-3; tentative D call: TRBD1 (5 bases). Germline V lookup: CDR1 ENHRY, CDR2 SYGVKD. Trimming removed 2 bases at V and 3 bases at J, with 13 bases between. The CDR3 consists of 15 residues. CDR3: CAISEATGWYTEAFF. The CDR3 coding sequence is TGTGCCATCAGTGAGGCAACAGGTTGGTACACTGAAGCTTTCTTT.

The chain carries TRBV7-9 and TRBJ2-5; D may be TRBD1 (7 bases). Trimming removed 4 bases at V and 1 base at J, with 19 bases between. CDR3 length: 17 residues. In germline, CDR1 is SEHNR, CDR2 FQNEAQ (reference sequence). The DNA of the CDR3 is TGTGCCAGCAGCTCCGGGCGGGACAGCTGGGGCCAAGAGACCCAGTACTTC. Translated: CASSSGRDSWGQETQYF. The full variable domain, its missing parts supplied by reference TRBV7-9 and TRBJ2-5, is DTGVSQNPRHKITKRGQNVTFRCDPISEHNRLYWYRQTLGQGPEFLTYFQNEAQLEKSRLLSDRFSAERPKGSFSTLEIQRTEQGDSAMYLCASSSGRDSWGQETQYFGPGTRLLVL.

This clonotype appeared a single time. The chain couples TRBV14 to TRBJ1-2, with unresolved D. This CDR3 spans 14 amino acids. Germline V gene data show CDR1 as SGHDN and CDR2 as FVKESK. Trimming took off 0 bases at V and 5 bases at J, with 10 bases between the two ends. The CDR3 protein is CASSQDYGSYGYTF. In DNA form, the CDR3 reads TGTGCCAGCAGCCAAGACTACGGCAGTTATGGCTACACCTTC.

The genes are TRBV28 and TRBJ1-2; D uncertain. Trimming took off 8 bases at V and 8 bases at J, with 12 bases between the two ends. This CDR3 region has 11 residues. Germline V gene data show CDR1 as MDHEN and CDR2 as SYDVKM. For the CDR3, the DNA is TGTGCCAGCCAGGAGGCTGGCGGCTACACCTTC. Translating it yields CASQEAGGYTF.

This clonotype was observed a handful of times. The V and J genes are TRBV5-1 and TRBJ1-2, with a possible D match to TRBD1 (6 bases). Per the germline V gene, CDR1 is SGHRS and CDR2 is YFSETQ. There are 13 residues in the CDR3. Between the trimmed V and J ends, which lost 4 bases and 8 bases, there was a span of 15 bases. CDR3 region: CASSPGDFWGYTF. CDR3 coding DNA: TGCGCCAGCAGCCCAGGGGACTTTTGGGGCTACACCTTC.

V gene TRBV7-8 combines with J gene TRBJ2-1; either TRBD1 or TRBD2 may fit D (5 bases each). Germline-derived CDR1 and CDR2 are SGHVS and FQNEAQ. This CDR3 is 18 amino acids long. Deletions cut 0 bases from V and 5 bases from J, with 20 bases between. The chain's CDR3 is CASSLAWSGAPAHNEQFF. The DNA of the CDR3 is TGTGCCAGCAGCTTAGCTTGGTCCGGGGCCCCCGCCCACAATGAGCAGTTCTTC.

This chain's CDR3 is CASSLDPSGGAGEQFF. CDR3 DNA: TGTGCCAGCAGCTTAGATCCTAGCGGGGGGGCTGGTGAGCAGTTCTTC. V is TRBV11-2 and J is TRBJ2-1; 12 bases are shared with TRBD2. Per the germline V gene, CDR1 is SGHAT and CDR2 is FQNNGV. V gave up 0 bases and J gave up 9 bases; unmatched junction bases: 6. This CDR3 has 16 residues.

CDR3 nucleotides: TGTGCCAGCAGCTTACTGGAACAGGCGTTTTACAATGAGCAGTTCTTC. It specifies CASSLLEQAFYNEQFF. The rearrangement uses TRBV7-9 and TRBJ2-7, with D tentatively TRBD1 (5 bases). The DNA end favors TRBJ2-1, so the J call may be wrong. CDR3 length equals 16 residues. Per the germline V gene, CDR1 is SEHNR and CDR2 is FQNEAQ (reference sequence).

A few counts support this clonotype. CDR3 coding DNA: TGTGCCAGCAGCCCCTCCCCGAGCGAGACCCAGTACTTC. It is translated as CASSPSPSETQYF. This chain connects TRBV11-2 to TRBJ2-5; no clear D. This CDR3 has 13 amino acids. CDR1 is SGHAT, CDR2 FQNNGV, per germline. Deletions cut 5 bases from V and 5 bases from J, with 12 bases between.

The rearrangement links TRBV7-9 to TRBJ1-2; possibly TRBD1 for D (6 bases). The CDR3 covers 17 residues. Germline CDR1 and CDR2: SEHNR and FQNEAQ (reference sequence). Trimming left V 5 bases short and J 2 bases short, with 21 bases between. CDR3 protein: CASSPRDAGVQNYGYTF. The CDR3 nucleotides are TGTGCCAGCAGCCCGAGGGACGCAGGGGTGCAGAACTATGGCTACACCTTC.

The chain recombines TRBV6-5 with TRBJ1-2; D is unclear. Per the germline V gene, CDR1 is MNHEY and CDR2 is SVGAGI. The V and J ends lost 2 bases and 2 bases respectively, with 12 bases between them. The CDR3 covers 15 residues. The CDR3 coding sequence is TGTGCCAGCAGTTACGAGGGCGGCAGCAACTATGGCTACACCTTC. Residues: CASSYEGGSNYGYTF.

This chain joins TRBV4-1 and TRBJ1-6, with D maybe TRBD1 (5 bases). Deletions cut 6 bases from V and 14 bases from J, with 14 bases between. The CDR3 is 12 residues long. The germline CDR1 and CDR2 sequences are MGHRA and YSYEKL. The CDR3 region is CASRGAFPALHF. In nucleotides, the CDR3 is TGCGCCAGCAGAGGGGCCTTTCCGGCCCTCCACTTT.

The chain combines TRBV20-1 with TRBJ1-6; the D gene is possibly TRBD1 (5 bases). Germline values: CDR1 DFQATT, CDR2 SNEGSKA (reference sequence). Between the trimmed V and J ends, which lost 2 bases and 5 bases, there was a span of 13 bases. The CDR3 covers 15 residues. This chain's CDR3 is CSARNSGRDNSPLHF. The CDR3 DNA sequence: TGCAGTGCTAGAAACTCGGGACGGGATAATTCACCCCTCCACTTT.

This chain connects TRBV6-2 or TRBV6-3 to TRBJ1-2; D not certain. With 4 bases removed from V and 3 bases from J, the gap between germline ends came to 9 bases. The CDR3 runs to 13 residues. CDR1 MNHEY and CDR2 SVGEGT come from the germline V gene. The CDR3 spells CASSSAAYYGYTF. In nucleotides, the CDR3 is TGTGCCAGCAGTTCGGCAGCCTACTATGGCTACACCTTC.

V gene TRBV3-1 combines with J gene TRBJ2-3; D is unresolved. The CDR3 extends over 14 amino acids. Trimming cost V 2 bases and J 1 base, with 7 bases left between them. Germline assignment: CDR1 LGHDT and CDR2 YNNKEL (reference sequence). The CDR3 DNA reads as TGTGCCAGCAGCCAACTGACGGGCACAGATACGCAGTATTTT. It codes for CASSQLTGTDTQYF.

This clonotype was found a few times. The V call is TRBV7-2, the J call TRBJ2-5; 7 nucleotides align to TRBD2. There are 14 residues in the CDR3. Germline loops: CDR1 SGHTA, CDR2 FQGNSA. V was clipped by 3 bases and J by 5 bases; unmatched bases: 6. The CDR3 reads CASSFLTGGETQYF. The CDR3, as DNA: TGTGCCAGCAGCTTCCTCACGGGGGGTGAGACCCAGTACTTC.

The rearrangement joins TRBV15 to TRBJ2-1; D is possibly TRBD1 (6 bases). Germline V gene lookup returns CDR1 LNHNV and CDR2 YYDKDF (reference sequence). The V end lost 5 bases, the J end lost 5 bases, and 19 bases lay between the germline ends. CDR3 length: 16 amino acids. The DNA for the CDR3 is TGTGCCACCAGCGGACTTGAGGGGGTCGCTAACAATGAGCAGTTCTTC. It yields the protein CATSGLEGVANNEQFF.

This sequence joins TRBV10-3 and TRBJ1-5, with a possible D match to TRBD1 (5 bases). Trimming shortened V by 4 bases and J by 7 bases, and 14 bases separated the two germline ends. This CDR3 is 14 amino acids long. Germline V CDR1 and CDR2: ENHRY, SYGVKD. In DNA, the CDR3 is TGTGCCATCAGTGTATCGCAGGGTGGGCAGCCCCAGCATTTT. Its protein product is CAISVSQGGQPQHF.

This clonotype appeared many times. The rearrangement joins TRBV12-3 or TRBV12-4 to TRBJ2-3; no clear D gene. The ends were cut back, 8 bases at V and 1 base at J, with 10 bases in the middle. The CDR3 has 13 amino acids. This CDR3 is CASLLGGTDTQYF. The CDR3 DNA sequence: TGTGCCAGCCTCCTTGGAGGCACAGATACGCAGTATTTT.

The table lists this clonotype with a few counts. This CDR3 is CSARTGGAGLGEQFF. CDR3 coding DNA: TGCAGTGCTAGGACAGGGGGCGCAGGCTTAGGGGAGCAGTTCTTC. The genes are TRBV20-1 and TRBJ2-1; TRBD1 matches at 10 bases. The CDR3 spans 15 residues. Germline V lookup: CDR1 DFQATT, CDR2 SNEGSKA (reference sequence). The junction had 12 bases not matched to a gene; V was cut back by 3 bases and J by 10 bases.

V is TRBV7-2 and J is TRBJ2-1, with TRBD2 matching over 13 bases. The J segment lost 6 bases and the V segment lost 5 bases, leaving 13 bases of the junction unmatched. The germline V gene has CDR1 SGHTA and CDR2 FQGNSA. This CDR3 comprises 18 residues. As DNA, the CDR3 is TGTGCCAGCAGCCTACTAGCGGTTACTAGCGGGGGGGCCAATGAGCAGTTCTTC. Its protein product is CASSLLAVTSGGANEQFF.

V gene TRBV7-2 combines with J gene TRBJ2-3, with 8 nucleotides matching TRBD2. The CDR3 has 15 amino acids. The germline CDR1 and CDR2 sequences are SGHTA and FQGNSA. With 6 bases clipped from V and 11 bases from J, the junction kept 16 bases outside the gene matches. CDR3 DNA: TGTGCCAGCAGTACCCGGAACAGCGGGGGAATAGGGCAGTATTTT. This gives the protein CASSTRNSGGIGQYF.

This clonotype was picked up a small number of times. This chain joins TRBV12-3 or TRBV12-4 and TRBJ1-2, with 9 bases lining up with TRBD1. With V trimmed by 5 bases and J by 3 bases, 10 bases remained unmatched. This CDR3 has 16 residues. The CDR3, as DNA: TGTGCCAGCAGTCCTCACAGGGGGCGGAATGACTATGGCTACACCTTC. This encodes CASSPHRGRNDYGYTF.